This T cell receptor beta chain was recorded in a study of CD8 T cells in ankylosing spondylitis. In this sample, this clonotype turned up a few times. What it binds is not known. The CDR3 totals 17 residues. CDR1 and CDR2 from the germline V gene are ENHRY and SYGVKD. V gave up 0 bases and J gave up 3 bases, with 17 bases separating them. With molecular barcodes, quantitative 5'-RACE was used to make the TCR beta libraries. TCRdb redid the calling of the 5' RACE reads with MiXCR, one entry per CDR3 protein. The repertoire consists of fewer than 500,000 distinct CDR3 sequences, with around 24% occurring once and the leading ten covering approximately 15%. Study-level findings and limits: Blood of patients with ankylosing spondylitis appeared to be characterized by a TCR beta motif of seven or eight highly homologous variants. Disease-linked clones were CD8+ and relatively rare in peripheral blood.

This clonotype was sampled from a male donor with ankylosing spondylitis. The sample was blood, either unsorted or a sorted T cell fraction (not recorded which). V usage is TRBV10-3 and J usage is TRBJ1-1; D perhaps matches TRBD1 (6 bases). The chain's CDR3 is CAISESMQQGMDTEAFF. As DNA, the CDR3 is TGTGCCATCAGTGAGTCGATGCAACAGGGCATGGACACTGAAGCTTTCTTT.